Reported below is one T cell receptor (beta chain). This entry belongs to a study of blood T cell repertoires in COVID-19. The cohort comprised adults aged about 18 to 100 years residing in around 25 US areas. Assignment of participants to cohorts was predicated upon participant-reported clinical history. As processed by the authors: Scientists estimated how many nucleated cells there were by amplifying reference gene primers. Only in-frame clones appear in the TCRdb table, and some are missing; sequencing was by immunoSEQ multiplex PCR. That table is the source of V, J and clone size, and D and trimming were worked out from the DNA. The sample includes roughly 400,000 clones, under 90% of them seen just once. This CDR3 has 13 residues. V dropped 4 bases and J dropped 2 bases, with 9 bases sitting between them.

The chain carries TRBV12-3 or TRBV12-4 and TRBJ2-7; D is possibly TRBD1 (6 bases). The sequenced material came from PBMCs or T cells enriched from blood (not recorded which). The origin of this receptor is a young woman who had recovered from COVID-19. CDR3 loop: CASSYTGPYEQYF. The CDR3, as DNA: TGTGCCAGCAGTTATACAGGGCCCTACGAGCAGTACTTC.